A single sample gave rise to the 27 T cell receptor beta chains below, sequenced in a study of regulatory T cells in long-lasting Graves disease. The time point is: persistent/refractory GD, antithyroid drugs over 5 years with positive TRAb. TCR sequences were obtained from RNA taken from PBMCs. Through Arm-PCR of CDR3 regions and iRepertoire HTBI primers, TCR beta libraries were built. TCRdb ran MiXCR on the multiplex PCR reads and lists one entry per CDR3 protein. The sample lists more than 350,000 distinct CDR3 sequences; 21% were seen once. Specimen: peripheral blood mononuclear cells (PBMCs), collected when the disease was refractory, from a patient treated with antithyroid drugs. These receptors originate from a female donor with Graves disease.

Ten or more counts support this clonotype. The chain couples TRBV27 to TRBJ1-2; D unclear. Deletions cut 6 bases from V and 0 bases from J, with 14 bases between. The CDR3 is 15 residues long. CDR1 and CDR2 (germline): MNHEY, SMNVEV (reference sequence). The CDR3 DNA follows: TGTGCCAGCAGCAAGACCGTAACTGCTAACTATGGCTACACCTTC. Translation gives CASSKTVTANYGYTF.

This chain uses TRBV27 with TRBJ2-7; D is unresolved. The CDR3 spans 13 residues. Between the trimmed V and J ends, which lost 5 bases and 3 bases, there was a span of 11 bases. Germline V gene data show CDR1 as MNHEY and CDR2 as SMNVEV (reference sequence). The CDR3 reads CASSPSSIYEQYF. The CDR3 DNA is TGTGCCAGCAGTCCCTCGTCTATCTACGAGCAGTACTTC.

The chain recombines TRBV10-2 with TRBJ2-5; no reliable D call. The ends were cut back, 3 bases at V and 4 bases at J, with 9 bases in the middle. The CDR3 length is 13 residues. CDR1 WSHSY and CDR2 SAAADI come from the germline V gene. The CDR3 sequence is CASSDAVIETQYF. CDR3 bases: TGCGCCAGCAGTGATGCAGTGATAGAGACCCAGTACTTC.

In this sample, this clonotype turned up many times. The chain has TRBV7-3 and TRBJ2-5, with D maybe TRBD1 (6 bases). Germline V gene sequence: CDR1 SGHTA, CDR2 FQGTGA. The CDR3 loop spans 14 amino acids. The V end lost 5 bases, the J end lost 5 bases, and 15 bases lay between the germline ends. CDR3 residues: CASSQTGSWETQYF. Written as DNA, the CDR3 is TGTGCCAGCAGCCAAACAGGGTCCTGGGAGACCCAGTACTTC.

The table lists this clonotype with many counts. This chain connects TRBV7-2 to TRBJ2-7; 7 nucleotides line up with TRBD2. Per germline, CDR1 SGHTA and CDR2 FQGNSA. V was pared by 5 bases and J by 5 bases, with 9 bases of the junction left unmatched. This CDR3 is 14 amino acids long. CDR3 sequence (DNA): TGTGCCAGCAGCCCGACTAGCCTTGGCCACGAGCAGTACTTC. It encodes CASSPTSLGHEQYF.

This clonotype was recorded many times. The chain carries TRBV20-1 and TRBJ1-2, with 7 bases fitting TRBD1. This CDR3 has 14 amino acids. Losses at the gene ends were 3 bases for V and 3 bases for J; bases not matched to a gene: 7. From germline, CDR1 is DFQATT and CDR2 SNEGSKA (reference sequence). The CDR3 DNA is TGCAGTGCTAGTCTCCAGGGGGGTTACTATGGCTACACCTTC. Translating it yields CSASLQGGYYGYTF.

This clonotype has ten or more counts. The V gene is TRBV28, the J gene TRBJ2-7; 8 bases fit TRBD2. The junction had 5 bases not matched to a gene; V was cut back by 5 bases and J by 2 bases. The germline CDR1 and CDR2 sequences are MDHEN and SYDVKM. This CDR3 is built from 14 residues. DNA for the CDR3: TGTGCCAGCAGTCTACCGGGACTAGCCTACGAGCAGTACTTC. Translating gives CASSLPGLAYEQYF.

This clonotype was observed a handful of times. The junction differs from germline at one of its ends, possibly a read error. V gene TRBV11-2 combines with J gene TRBJ2-7; D gene unclear. Germline assignment: CDR1 SGHAT and CDR2 FQNNGV. The CDR3 has 14 amino acids. CDR3 DNA: TGCGCCAGCAGCCAAAAAGATCCGGACTACGAGCAGTACTTC. Translating it yields CASSQKDPDYEQYF.

This clonotype has at least ten counts. V gene TRBV12-3 or TRBV12-4 combines with J gene TRBJ1-3, with TRBD1 as a possible D gene (6 bases). Trimming cost V 8 bases and J 3 bases, with 17 bases left between them. This CDR3 has 15 residues. The CDR3 sequence: CASGPQGTLGNTIYF. The CDR3 DNA is TGTGCCAGCGGGCCCCAGGGGACTCTTGGAAACACCATATATTTT.

This clonotype has a count of ten or more. The V and J genes are TRBV28 and TRBJ2-7; TRBD1 matches at 7 bases. This CDR3 comprises 15 residues. With 5 bases clipped from V and 3 bases from J, the junction kept 10 bases outside the gene matches. The germline gives CDR1 MDHEN, CDR2 SYDVKM. The CDR3 is CASSHRQGIIYEQYF. In nucleotides, the CDR3 is TGTGCCAGCAGTCACCGACAGGGTATCATCTACGAGCAGTACTTC.

This clonotype was counted at least ten times. The V call is TRBV28, the J call TRBJ1-4; a possible D gene is TRBD1 (6 bases). The CDR3 totals 15 residues. Germline loops: CDR1 MDHEN, CDR2 SYDVKM. V was cut by 1 base and J by 5 bases, with 11 bases left in between. CDR3 coding DNA: TGTGCCAGCAGTTTATCGGGGGCGGCGAATGAAAAACTGTTTTTT. Translation: CASSLSGAANEKLFF.

Ten or more counts support this clonotype. The chain links TRBV27 to TRBJ2-7; D possibly corresponds to TRBD1 (7 bases). V was pared by 3 bases and J by 2 bases, with 14 bases between. The CDR3 totals 15 residues. CDR1 is MNHEY, CDR2 SMNVEV, per germline (reference sequence). The CDR3 loop reads CASSFGQGGTYEQYF. The CDR3 DNA reads TGTGCCAGCAGTTTTGGGCAGGGGGGCACCTACGAGCAGTACTTC.

CDR3 nucleotide sequence: TGTGCCAGTATCTCGGACAGGAACACTGAAGCTTTCTTT. Protein sequence: CASISDRNTEAFF. This chain links TRBV19 with TRBJ1-1, with TRBD1 as a possible D gene (6 bases). Trimming pared 7 bases from V and 1 base from J, leaving 10 bases between. CDR1 and CDR2 (germline): LNHDA, SQIVND (reference sequence). The CDR3 loop spans 13 amino acids.

This chain links TRBV5-4 with TRBJ1-3; 7 nucleotides align to TRBD1. CDR1 and CDR2 (germline): SGHNT, YYREEE (reference sequence). CDR3 length: 17 residues. J lost 1 base, V lost 0 bases, and 7 bases had no gene match. CDR3 in DNA: TGTGCCAGCAGCTTGGTGAGGCCAGGGGGATCTGGAAACACCATATATTTT. Amino acid sequence: CASSLVRPGGSGNTIYF.

This clonotype was observed many times. CDR3 in amino acids: CSASLEDVHEQYF. In nucleotides, the CDR3 is TGCAGTGCTAGTCTGGAGGATGTCCACGAGCAGTACTTC. The chain carries TRBV20-1 and TRBJ2-7, with TRBD2 as a possible D gene (5 bases). The germline gives CDR1 DFQATT, CDR2 SNEGSKA (reference sequence). The CDR3 contains 13 residues. V lost 3 bases, J lost 5 bases, and 14 bases lay in between.

This clonotype was seen at least ten times. V and J are TRBV20-1 and TRBJ2-7; D perhaps matches TRBD2 (6 bases). V lost 2 bases and J lost 7, with 12 bases in between. The CDR3 totals 12 residues. In germline, CDR1 is DFQATT, CDR2 SNEGSKA (reference sequence). The chain's CDR3 is CSARSQRGEQYF. CDR3 coding DNA: TGCAGTGCTAGATCCCAACGGGGGGAGCAGTACTTC.

This clonotype was seen ten or more times. The chain carries TRBV28 and TRBJ1-5, with a tentative D call TRBD1 (5 bases). V gave up 7 bases and J gave up 0 bases, with 19 bases separating them. The CDR3 has 17 residues. CDR1 MDHEN and CDR2 SYDVKM come from the germline V gene. The chain's CDR3 is CASTSIMRGDSNQPQHF. DNA of the CDR3: TGTGCCAGCACCTCTATTATGCGGGGCGATAGCAATCAGCCCCAGCATTTT.

Note on this clonotype: This may be a read error, as it is one base from a much larger clone. The rearrangement joins TRBV6-5 to TRBJ2-7; D gene unclear. The CDR3 runs to 14 residues. Germline CDR1 is MNHEY and CDR2 is SVGAGI. CDR3 amino acids: CASGYSIWPSEQYF. In nucleotides, the CDR3 is TGTGCCAGCGGTTACTCGATATGGCCAAGCGAGCAGTACTTC.

As to this clonotype: This could be a read error, since a much larger clone is one nucleotide away. This chain uses TRBV12-3 or TRBV12-4 with TRBJ2-7; D is uncertain. V lost 6 bases, J lost 0 bases, and 12 bases lay in between. The CDR3 is made up of 14 amino acids. The CDR3 coding sequence is TGTGCCAGCAGGGTCTCCTACAGCTCCTACGAGCAGTACTTC. This codes for CASRVSYSSYEQYF.

This clonotype occurred many times. V and J are TRBV27 and TRBJ2-5, with TRBD2 matching 8 bases. The germline CDR1 and CDR2 sequences are MNHEY and SMNVEV (reference sequence). Losses at the gene ends were 6 bases for V and 5 bases for J; bases not matched to a gene: 17. The CDR3 covers 17 residues. CDR3 sequence: CASSLFPGLGGFETQYF. Here the CDR3 DNA reads TGTGCCAGCAGCCTATTCCCGGGACTAGGGGGATTTGAGACCCAGTACTTC.

There are a few counts of this clonotype. The V and J genes are TRBV24-1 and TRBJ2-2, with no clear D. The CDR3 has 12 amino acids. Germline V gene data show CDR1 as KGHDR and CDR2 as SFDVKD. V lost 6 bases and J 2 bases, leaving 3 bases between the germline ends. For the CDR3, the DNA is TGTGCCACCAGTCTTAACACCGGGGAGCTGTTTTTT. Amino acid sequence: CATSLNTGELFF.

With regard to this clonotype: Given a much more abundant clone one base away, this may be a read error. As DNA, the CDR3 is TGTGCCAGCACCAACCCAGGGGGATACACCGGGGAGCTGTTTTTT. Translating gives CASTNPGGYTGELFF. The chain links TRBV5-5 to TRBJ2-2, with 7 bases matching TRBD1. The V segment lost 6 bases and the J segment 3 bases; nucleotides outside the gene matches: 8. Per germline, CDR1 SGHKS and CDR2 YYEKEE (reference sequence). The CDR3 is 15 residues long.

This clonotype was observed at least ten times. The chain employs TRBV29-1 and TRBJ1-1; the D gene is possibly TRBD1 (6 bases). The CDR3 is made up of 12 amino acids. Per germline, CDR1 SQVTM and CDR2 ANQGSEA. CDR3 DNA: TGCACCTCGGGACATTCGGTAACTGAAGCTTTCTTT. Residues: CTSGHSVTEAFF.

This clonotype was detected a few times. This chain uses TRBV27 with TRBJ2-7; unclear D gene. Trimming took off 0 bases at V and 5 bases at J, with 8 bases between the two ends. Germline loops: CDR1 MNHEY, CDR2 SMNVEV (reference sequence). The CDR3 has 13 amino acids. The CDR3 nucleotides are TGTGCCAGCAGTTTATCCGCCAGCGACGAGCAGTACTTC. Translated: CASSLSASDEQYF.

This clonotype was seen a single time. A much larger clone is a single base away; this may be a read error. The missing conserved phenylalanine or tryptophan at the end of this CDR3 makes a read error likely. The V call is TRBV28, the J call TRBJ1-1; no clear D. The V gene lost 2 bases and the J gene lost 5 bases, with 18 bases spanning the gap. Germline V gives CDR1 MDHEN, CDR2 SYDVKM. The CDR3 runs to 16 residues. The CDR3 DNA reads TGTGCCAGCAGTTTACCCAAAATGGCCAGGAGTACTGAAGCTTTCTCT. It translates to CASSLPKMARSTEAFS.

This clonotype was counted at least ten times. The CDR3 loop is CASSVRDRGYNEQYF. The CDR3 DNA follows: TGTGCCAGCAGCGTCCGGGACAGGGGTTACAACGAGCAGTACTTC. The chain employs TRBV5-4 and TRBJ2-7; 10 nucleotides match TRBD1. There are 15 residues in the CDR3. V lost 4 bases, J lost 5 bases, and 9 bases stayed unmatched. In germline, CDR1 is SGHNT, CDR2 YYREEE (reference sequence).

This clonotype was counted at least ten times. The chain couples TRBV27 to TRBJ1-2; the match to TRBD1 covers 8 bases. From germline, CDR1 is MNHEY and CDR2 SMNVEV (reference sequence). The CDR3 is made up of 13 amino acids. J gave up 5 bases and V 6 bases, and 5 bases lay outside the gene matches. CDR3: CASRLDRDYGYTF. The CDR3 DNA reads TGTGCCAGCAGACTGGACAGGGATTATGGCTACACCTTC.